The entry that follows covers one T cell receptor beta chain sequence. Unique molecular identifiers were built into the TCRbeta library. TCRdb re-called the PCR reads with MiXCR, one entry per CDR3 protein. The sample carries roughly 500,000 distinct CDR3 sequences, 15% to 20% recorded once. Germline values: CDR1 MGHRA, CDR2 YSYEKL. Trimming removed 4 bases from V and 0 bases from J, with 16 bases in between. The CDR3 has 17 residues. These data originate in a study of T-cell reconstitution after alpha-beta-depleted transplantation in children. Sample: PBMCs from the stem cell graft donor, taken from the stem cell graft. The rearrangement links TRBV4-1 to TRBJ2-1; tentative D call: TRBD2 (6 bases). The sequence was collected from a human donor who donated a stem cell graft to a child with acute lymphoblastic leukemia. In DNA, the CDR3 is TGCGCCAGCAGCCGGAGTAGCGGAACTCCCTCCTACAATGAGCAGTTCTTC. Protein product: CASSRSSGTPSYNEQFF.